A selection of T cell receptor beta chains follows, all from one sample in a study of CD8+CD57+ T cells in acquired aplastic anemia. In TCRdb, the reads were re-called with MiXCR into one record per CDR3 protein. The sample carries roughly 93,000 distinct CDR3 sequences, around two thirds recorded once. Sequencing input: sorted CD4+, CD8+, or CD8+CD57+ T cells (not recorded which) from PBMCs. The source of these receptors is a human donor with aplastic anemia. CDR3s include the opening cysteine and the closing phenylalanine or tryptophan. D genes are given only for firm matches. Some rows mark clone size as missing; the rest say once, few, many or name a class of expanded clone.

CDR3 DNA: TGCAGTGCTAGAGAGCACACCTCCTACGAGCAGTACTTC
CDR3 protein: CSAREHTSYEQYF
J gene: TRBJ2-7
D gene: -
V gene: TRBV20-1
clone size: -

CDR3 DNA: TGTGCCACCAGCAGAGATGGGGCAGGGGGAAACACCATATATTTT
CDR3 protein: CATSRDGAGGNTIYF
J gene: TRBJ1-3
D gene: -
V gene: TRBV15
clone size: -

CDR3 DNA: TGCAGTGCTAGATTATGGGGACGCGAGCAGTACTTC
CDR3 protein: CSARLWGREQYF
J gene: TRBJ2-7
D gene: -
V gene: TRBV20-1
clone size: few

CDR3 DNA: TGTGCCAGCACCCGGGCGGCGGATTATGGCTACACCTTC
CDR3 protein: CASTRAADYGYTF
J gene: TRBJ1-2
D gene: -
V gene: TRBV7-9
clone size: -

CDR3 DNA: TGTGCCAGCAATGGGGGATATAGCACAGATACGCAGTATTTT
CDR3 protein: CASNGGYSTDTQYF
J gene: TRBJ2-3
D gene: -
V gene: TRBV7-2
clone size: -

CDR3 DNA: TGCAGCCCTAAACCTAGCGGAAAAGAGACCCAGTACTTC
CDR3 protein: CSPKPSGKETQYF
J gene: TRBJ2-5
D gene: TRBD2
V gene: TRBV20-1
clone size: -

CDR3 DNA: TGTGCCATCAGTGAAGTTGGTCAGGGAAGACCACCCCTCCACTTT
CDR3 protein: CAISEVGQGRPPLHF
J gene: TRBJ1-6
D gene: -
V gene: TRBV10-3
clone size: -

CDR3 DNA: TGCGCCAGCAGCCCCCGTGCAGGCTACGAGCAGTACTTC
CDR3 protein: CASSPRAGYEQYF
J gene: TRBJ2-7
D gene: -
V gene: TRBV4-3
clone size: -

CDR3 DNA: TGTGCCACCAGTCCCGGGAGCTCCTACGAGCAGTACTTC
CDR3 protein: CATSPGSSYEQYF
J gene: TRBJ2-7
D gene: -
V gene: TRBV24-1
clone size: -

CDR3 DNA: TGTGCCAGCACCACGGCGGCAGGAACCGGGGAGCTGTTTTTT
CDR3 protein: CASTTAAGTGELFF
J gene: TRBJ2-2
D gene: -
V gene: TRBV7-9
clone size: once

CDR3 DNA: TGTGCCAGCAGTTTCAGGGCGACAGGTCTGTCAGGCTCACCCCTCCACTTT
CDR3 protein: CASSFRATGLSGSPLHF
J gene: TRBJ1-6
D gene: -
V gene: TRBV12-3/TRBV12-4
clone size: -

CDR3 DNA: TGCAGCGTTGGGACGGACACCCGCACCAGTGGCTACACCTTC
CDR3 protein: CSVGTDTRTSGYTF
J gene: TRBJ1-2
D gene: -
V gene: TRBV29-1
clone size: few

CDR3 DNA: TGTGCCACCAGTGATGCCCACATTTCTGGGGCCAACGTCCTGACTTTC
CDR3 protein: CATSDAHISGANVLTF
J gene: TRBJ2-6
D gene: -
V gene: TRBV24-1
clone size: -

CDR3 DNA: TGTGCCAGTAGTGCCGGACAGATCAATCAGCCCCAGCATTTT
CDR3 protein: CASSAGQINQPQHF
J gene: TRBJ1-5
D gene: -
V gene: TRBV19
clone size: -

CDR3 DNA: TGTGCCAGCAGTTTCGAACACAATCAGCCCCAGCATTTT
CDR3 protein: CASSFEHNQPQHF
J gene: TRBJ1-5
D gene: -
V gene: TRBV12-3/TRBV12-4
clone size: many

CDR3 DNA: TGCAGTGCTAGAAGGCAGGTGAACACTGAAGCTTTCTTT
CDR3 protein: CSARRQVNTEAFF
J gene: TRBJ1-1
D gene: -
V gene: TRBV20-1
clone size: few

CDR3 DNA: TGTGCCATCAGTGAACCTGGGGGAGGGAGAATCGATGGCTACACCTTC
CDR3 protein: CAISEPGGGRIDGYTF
J gene: TRBJ1-2
D gene: -
V gene: TRBV10-3
clone size: -

CDR3 DNA: TGTGCCAGCAGTGGGGCAGGGGAACCAAATCAGCCCCAGCATTTT
CDR3 protein: CASSGAGEPNQPQHF
J gene: TRBJ1-5
D gene: -
V gene: TRBV6-1
clone size: -

CDR3 DNA: TGTGCCAGCAGCGTAAGTCGAGGGGCGGGGAACACAGATACGCAGTATTTT
CDR3 protein: CASSVSRGAGNTDTQYF
J gene: TRBJ2-3
D gene: -
V gene: TRBV9
clone size: -

CDR3 DNA: TGTGCCAGCAGCTTAAAGGTGGGAGGGCCGACAGATACGCAGTATTTT
CDR3 protein: CASSLKVGGPTDTQYF
J gene: TRBJ2-3
D gene: TRBD2
V gene: TRBV7-3
clone size: -

CDR3 DNA: TGTGCCAGTACAGATAGCAATCAGCCCCAGCATTTT
CDR3 protein: CASTDSNQPQHF
J gene: TRBJ1-5
D gene: -
V gene: TRBV19
clone size: -

CDR3 DNA: TGTGCCAGCAGTGAAGTGGGGGGGCGGGGAGATACGCAGTATTTT
CDR3 protein: CASSEVGGRGDTQYF
J gene: TRBJ2-3
D gene: -
V gene: TRBV2
clone size: -

CDR3 DNA: TGTGCCAGTAGGCGGACAGGCAATAATGAAAAACTGTTTTTT
CDR3 protein: CASRRTGNNEKLFF
J gene: TRBJ1-4
D gene: TRBD1
V gene: TRBV19
clone size: -

CDR3 DNA: TGCAGTGCTAGACTCGTCTTGGGGGATAGCAATCAGCCCCAGCATTTT
CDR3 protein: CSARLVLGDSNQPQHF
J gene: TRBJ1-5
D gene: -
V gene: TRBV20-1
clone size: -

CDR3 DNA: TGTGCCAGTAGTCTAGGTCGGGGGGGCACAGATACGCAGTATTTT
CDR3 protein: CASSLGRGGTDTQYF
J gene: TRBJ2-3
D gene: TRBD2
V gene: TRBV19
clone size: -

CDR3 DNA: TGCAGTGCTACCCCAATCAGCACAGATACGCAGTATTTT
CDR3 protein: CSATPISTDTQYF
J gene: TRBJ2-3
D gene: -
V gene: TRBV29-1
clone size: -

CDR3 DNA: TGTGCCAGCAGCTTAGTGGGACTAGCGGCCTACAATGAGCAGCTCTTC
CDR3 protein: CASSLVGLAAYNEQLF
J gene: TRBJ2-1
D gene: TRBD2
V gene: TRBV11-1
clone size: once

CDR3 DNA: TGTGCCATCAGTGTGGGAGCGAATCAGCCCCAGCATTTT
CDR3 protein: CAISVGANQPQHF
J gene: TRBJ1-5
D gene: -
V gene: TRBV10-3
clone size: -

CDR3 DNA: TGCAGTGCAGGGGTAGGGGACACTGAAGCTTTCTTT
CDR3 protein: CSAGVGDTEAFF
J gene: TRBJ1-1
D gene: -
V gene: TRBV20-1
clone size: -

CDR3 DNA: TGTGCCAGCAGCCCCTACGGACAGTCCTACGAGCAGTACTTC
CDR3 protein: CASSPYGQSYEQYF
J gene: TRBJ2-7
D gene: -
V gene: TRBV6-1
clone size: -

CDR3 DNA: TGCAGCGTTGATCGGGGGGGCGGCTCCGGAAACACCATATATTTT
CDR3 protein: CSVDRGGGSGNTIYF
J gene: TRBJ1-3
D gene: -
V gene: TRBV29-1
clone size: -

CDR3 DNA: TGTGCCAGCAGCCGTCAACTCAATGAGCAGTTCTTC
CDR3 protein: CASSRQLNEQFF
J gene: TRBJ2-1
D gene: -
V gene: TRBV7-2
clone size: -

CDR3 DNA: TGTGCCAGCAGTCCCGCCAGGGGTTATGGCTACACCTTC
CDR3 protein: CASSPARGYGYTF
J gene: TRBJ1-2
D gene: -
V gene: TRBV24-1
clone size: -

CDR3 DNA: TGCAGTGCTAGAGCTCTTACAGGGAATCAGCCCCAGCATTTT
CDR3 protein: CSARALTGNQPQHF
J gene: TRBJ1-5
D gene: -
V gene: TRBV20-1
clone size: -

CDR3 DNA: TGCAGTGCCACGGGACTAACTCCCACCGGGGAGCTGTTTTTT
CDR3 protein: CSATGLTPTGELFF
J gene: TRBJ2-2
D gene: TRBD2
V gene: TRBV20-1
clone size: -

CDR3 DNA: TGTGCCAGCAGACGAACAGCGTCCTACGAGCAGTACTTC
CDR3 protein: CASRRTASYEQYF
J gene: TRBJ2-7
D gene: -
V gene: TRBV7-2
clone size: -

CDR3 DNA: TGCGCCAGCAGTGAGGCGGGGAGTGCCGATCCCATACAAGAGACCCAGTACTTC
CDR3 protein: CASSEAGSADPIQETQYF
J gene: TRBJ2-5
D gene: -
V gene: TRBV10-1
clone size: -

CDR3 DNA: TGTGCCAGTAGTATTTTGGGCAATCAGCCCCAGCATTTT
CDR3 protein: CASSILGNQPQHF
J gene: TRBJ1-5
D gene: -
V gene: TRBV19
clone size: -

CDR3 DNA: TGTGCCAGCAGCTTATCCACTGAAGCTTTCTTT
CDR3 protein: CASSLSTEAFF
J gene: TRBJ1-1
D gene: -
V gene: TRBV7-8
clone size: -

CDR3 DNA: TGCAGTGCCATGGACGGCCCTGCTTTCTTT
CDR3 protein: CSAMDGPAFF
J gene: TRBJ1-1
D gene: -
V gene: TRBV20-1
clone size: -

CDR3 DNA: TGCAGTGCTAGAGCCCCAAGGGGGGGGAGCACAGATACGCAGTATTTT
CDR3 protein: CSARAPRGGSTDTQYF
J gene: TRBJ2-3
D gene: -
V gene: TRBV20-1
clone size: -

CDR3 DNA: TGTGCCAGCAGTACCGGGACAGGGCGTGGGGATACGCAGTATTTT
CDR3 protein: CASSTGTGRGDTQYF
J gene: TRBJ2-3
D gene: TRBD1
V gene: TRBV11-2
clone size: -

CDR3 DNA: TGCGCCAGCAGCCAAGATAAGGTTCGCGAGCAGTACTTC
CDR3 protein: CASSQDKVREQYF
J gene: TRBJ2-7
D gene: -
V gene: TRBV4-1
clone size: -

CDR3 DNA: TGTGCCACCAGTGATTCAAACAGCTATGGCTACACCTTC
CDR3 protein: CATSDSNSYGYTF
J gene: TRBJ1-2
D gene: -
V gene: TRBV24-1
clone size: few

CDR3 DNA: TGTGCCAGCAGCTTAAGCGGGGGGTTAGAGACCCAGTACTTC
CDR3 protein: CASSLSGGLETQYF
J gene: TRBJ2-5
D gene: TRBD2
V gene: TRBV9
clone size: -

CDR3 DNA: TGTGCCACTCGGGTTAGGGTGAACACTGAAGCTTTCTTT
CDR3 protein: CATRVRVNTEAFF
J gene: TRBJ1-1
D gene: -
V gene: TRBV19
clone size: -

CDR3 DNA: TGTGCCAGCAGTGAATGGGGTCAGGCGAACACCGGGGAGCTGTTTTTT
CDR3 protein: CASSEWGQANTGELFF
J gene: TRBJ2-2
D gene: -
V gene: TRBV25-1
clone size: few

CDR3 DNA: TGTGCCAGCAGCTTAATAGCGAGGAGCACAGATACGCAGTATTTT
CDR3 protein: CASSLIARSTDTQYF
J gene: TRBJ2-3
D gene: -
V gene: TRBV11-2
clone size: few

CDR3 DNA: TGTGCCAGCAGGCCAAGACAGGGAGGGGCCGGGGAGCTGTTTTTT
CDR3 protein: CASRPRQGGAGELFF
J gene: TRBJ2-2
D gene: -
V gene: TRBV7-9
clone size: -

CDR3 DNA: TGTGCCAGCAGCCCAGTGGTGGGAAACACCATATATTTT
CDR3 protein: CASSPVVGNTIYF
J gene: TRBJ1-3
D gene: -
V gene: TRBV7-6
clone size: -

CDR3 DNA: TGTGCCAGCAGCCCCCGTAATGAGCAGTTCTTC
CDR3 protein: CASSPRNEQFF
J gene: TRBJ2-1
D gene: -
V gene: TRBV5-5
clone size: few

CDR3 DNA: TGTGCCAGCAGCGAACAAGCGGGAAGTTACGAGCAGTACTTC
CDR3 protein: CASSEQAGSYEQYF
J gene: TRBJ2-7
D gene: TRBD2
V gene: TRBV7-2
clone size: -

CDR3 DNA: TGTGCCAGCATGAACATTGCAGGTCTCATGAACACTGTAGCTTTCTTT
CDR3 protein: CASMNIAGLMNTVAFF
J gene: TRBJ1-1
D gene: -
V gene: TRBV6-1
clone size: -

CDR3 DNA: TGTGCCAGCAGCTCACGCGGGGGGGGACAGGGCACCTACGAGCAGTACTTC
CDR3 protein: CASSSRGGGQGTYEQYF
J gene: TRBJ2-7
D gene: -
V gene: TRBV11-2
clone size: few

CDR3 DNA: TGTGCCAGTACCGAATCCGGGTCTCACGAAAAACTGTTTTTT
CDR3 protein: CASTESGSHEKLFF
J gene: TRBJ1-4
D gene: -
V gene: TRBV19
clone size: -

CDR3 DNA: TGTGCCACCACAGGGTCGCTGTACGAGCAGTACTTC
CDR3 protein: CATTGSLYEQYF
J gene: TRBJ2-7
D gene: -
V gene: TRBV19
clone size: -

CDR3 DNA: TGTGCCAGCAGGTCCTGGGGGAACACCGGGGAGCTGCTTTTT
CDR3 protein: CASRSWGNTGELLF
J gene: TRBJ2-2
D gene: -
V gene: TRBV7-9
clone size: -

CDR3 DNA: TGTGCCATCAGACGGGGGCGGGATGAGCAGTTCTTC
CDR3 protein: CAIRRGRDEQFF
J gene: TRBJ2-1
D gene: -
V gene: TRBV10-3
clone size: -

CDR3 DNA: TGTGCCACCAGCAGAGAAGTAGCGACAGGGACTAAGTACGAGCAGTACTTC
CDR3 protein: CATSREVATGTKYEQYF
J gene: TRBJ2-7
D gene: -
V gene: TRBV15
clone size: -